This TCR beta chain was captured by sequencing in a study of shared clonotypes between healthy human individuals. Study details: Each donor contributed plates that comprised three CD4 naive, three CD4 memory, two CD8 naive and one CD8 memory.

With 5 bases removed from V and 14 bases from J, the gap between germline ends came to 12 bases. The V gene's germline CDR1 is GTSNPN and CDR2 SVGIG (reference sequence). The CDR3 runs to 10 residues. Naive CD8 populations comprised CD45RO-negative cells positively selected for CCR7, excluding terminally differentiated effector memory CD45RA+ cells. Each subset's genomic DNA was shared equally among a number of immunoSEQ plates. The protocol was immunoSEQ multiplex PCR, while the TCRdb copy is restricted to in-frame clones and leaves out a portion. The sample carries some 1,900,000 clones, approximately 94% recorded once.

The sample consisted of naive CD8+ T cells sorted from blood. This sequence originates from a man aged 18 to 29 in good health. The V gene is TRBV30, the J gene TRBJ2-2; the D gene is possibly TRBD1 (6 bases). In nucleotides, the CDR3 is TGTGCCTGGGAGGGACATGTACTGTTTTTT. Translated, it gives CAWEGHVLFF.